A single sample gave rise to the 19 T cell receptor beta chains below, sequenced in a study of response to subunit inactivated influenza vaccine (dated by TCRdb to 2016 to 2019). Receptor amplification or capture employed RT-PCR. These reads were obtained on an Illumina HiSeq 2500. TCRdb redid the processing of the public reads, applying fastp at Q25 and MiXCR, and retained in-frame beta chains. Each CDR3 protein gets just one entry, which takes the most common genes and DNA from the rows behind it. Across this sample there are approximately 490,000 distinct CDR3 sequences, with around 7.7% seen only once. About an eighth of the sample comes from the top ten. Sample: PBMCs from blood, taken roughly 24 months after vaccination. The source of these receptors is a man between 50 and 75 years old who received an inactivated influenza vaccine. Donor details come from another sample of the same person, matched by shared clones.

This clonotype was picked up a small number of times. The chain couples TRBV11-2 to TRBJ2-1; TRBD2 matches 8 bases. J gave up 7 bases and V 3 bases, and 11 bases lay outside the gene matches. This CDR3 comprises 16 residues. Germline-derived CDR1 and CDR2 are SGHAT and FQNNGV. The CDR3 spells CASSFTPGGEGNEQFF. The DNA of the CDR3 is TGTGCCAGCAGCTTTACCCCCGGGGGGGAGGGGAATGAGCAGTTCTTC. The full variable domain, in which reference TRBV11-2 and TRBJ2-1 provide the parts outside the CDR3, is EAGVAQSPRYKIIEKRQSVAFWCNPISGHATLYWYQQILGQGPKLLIQFQNNGVVDDSQLPKDRFSAERLKGVDSTLKIQPAKLEDSAVYLCASSFTPGGEGNEQFFGPGTRLTVL.

This clonotype was observed a few times. This sequence joins TRBV20-1 and TRBJ1-2; perhaps TRBD1 as D (5 bases). This CDR3 spans 13 amino acids. CDR1 and CDR2 from the germline V gene are DFQATT and SNEGSKA (reference sequence). V lost 1 base and J 7 bases, leaving 13 bases between the germline ends. CDR3 amino acids: CSARVAGFLGYTF. The CDR3 region has the DNA TGCAGTGCTAGAGTTGCAGGGTTTCTTGGCTACACCTTC.

The table lists this clonotype with many counts. J is TRBJ1-5 and V is TRBV4-2; D remains ambiguous. CDR3 size: 15 residues. Germline V lookup: CDR1 LGHNA, CDR2 YNFKEQ. The germline V and J ends were trimmed by 3 bases and 3 bases, with 12 bases remaining between them. CDR3 residues: CASSQRRGLNQPQHF. CDR3 coding DNA: TGTGCCAGCAGCCAGAGGCGTGGGCTCAATCAGCCCCAGCATTTT.

The V gene is TRBV6-2 or TRBV6-3, the J gene TRBJ2-5, with a possible D match to TRBD2 (5 bases). The CDR3 sequence is 15 residues long. Germline CDR1 reads MNHEY; CDR2 reads SVGEGT. The V gene lost 6 bases and the J gene lost 2 bases, with 16 bases spanning the gap. CDR3 bases: TGTGCCAGCAGACGATTTAGCGTGGTTCAAGAGACCCAGTACTTC. Its protein is CASRRFSVVQETQYF.

V usage is TRBV6-1 and J usage is TRBJ2-5; the D is unclear. Germline V gene sequence: CDR1 MNHNS, CDR2 SASEGT. Deletions cut 2 bases from V and 3 bases from J, with 10 bases between. CDR3 length equals 14 residues. The CDR3 spells CASSERPVEETQYF. The CDR3 bases are TGTGCCAGCAGTGAACGGCCAGTGGAAGAGACCCAGTACTTC.

The rearrangement uses TRBV20-1 and TRBJ1-4, with no clear D. This CDR3 spans 15 amino acids. The V and J ends lost 1 base and 0 bases respectively, with 9 bases between them. Germline V lookup: CDR1 DFQATT, CDR2 SNEGSKA (reference sequence). As DNA, the CDR3 is TGCAGTGCTAGAGCCCCCCTAGCAACTAATGAAAAACTGTTTTTT. Residues: CSARAPLATNEKLFF.

This clonotype was seen many times. The gene calls are TRBV4-1 and TRBJ2-5; 8 nucleotides agree with TRBD2. Trimming removed 3 bases from V and 5 bases from J; junction bases left unmatched: 14. This CDR3 region has 17 residues. CDR1 and CDR2 (germline): MGHRA, YSYEKL. The CDR3 here is CASSQLFLGTGGETQYF. CDR3 coding DNA: TGCGCCAGCAGCCAGCTCTTTCTTGGGACGGGAGGGGAGACCCAGTACTTC.

The chain uses TRBV12-3 or TRBV12-4 and TRBJ1-1, with 10 nucleotides matching TRBD1. CDR3 size: 13 residues. V trimming: 6 bases; J trimming: 5 bases; junction bases outside the gene matches: 3. For the CDR3, the DNA is TGTGCCAGCAGGGGACAGGGGATTACTGAAGCTTTCTTT. The encoded protein is CASRGQGITEAFF.

CDR3 protein: CSARGPVQETQYF. CDR3 in DNA: TGCAGTGCTAGGGGGCCGGTTCAAGAGACCCAGTACTTC. The chain has TRBV20-1 and TRBJ2-5; tentative D call: TRBD1 (5 bases). In germline, CDR1 is DFQATT, CDR2 SNEGSKA (reference sequence). The CDR3 sequence is 13 residues long. V lost 3 bases, J lost 2 bases, and 10 bases lay in between.

The rearrangement uses TRBV7-2 and TRBJ2-1; D is ambiguous. CDR3 length: 15 amino acids. Germline lookup yields CDR1 SGHTA and CDR2 FQGNSA. V dropped 0 bases and J dropped 9 bases, with 15 bases sitting between them. CDR3: CASSLAGGHSVEQFF. The CDR3 coding sequence is TGTGCCAGCAGCTTAGCGGGTGGGCATTCCGTTGAGCAGTTCTTC.

This clonotype was detected ten times or more. The chain uses TRBV11-2 and TRBJ2-3; 7 nucleotides line up with TRBD1. V dropped 1 base and J dropped 3; count of bases not matched to a gene: 7. The CDR3 is 16 residues long. The germline V gene has CDR1 SGHAT and CDR2 FQNNGV. Here the CDR3 DNA reads TGTGCCAGCAGCTTAGGTTCAGGGGGAGTAACAGATACGCAGTATTTT. It translates to CASSLGSGGVTDTQYF.

The CDR3 spells CASSPDYTRRGDTQYF. CDR3 in DNA: TGTGCCAGCAGCCCGGATTACACCCGAAGGGGGGATACGCAGTATTTT. The chain employs TRBV11-2 and TRBJ2-3, with D possibly matching TRBD1 (6 bases). The CDR3 length is 16 residues. The V end was cut by 5 bases, the J end by 6 bases, with 21 bases between. The germline V gene has CDR1 SGHAT and CDR2 FQNNGV.

This clonotype was seen repeatedly, ten times or more. The J gene is TRBJ2-5, the V gene TRBV28; D is uncertain. This CDR3 has 15 amino acids. V lost 3 bases to trimming and J lost 7 bases, with 18 bases between them. Germline CDR1 reads MDHEN; CDR2 reads SYDVKM. The CDR3 nucleotides read TGTGCCAGCAGTTTCAGTGATCGGGCCTATGGGACCCAGTACTTC. Protein product: CASSFSDRAYGTQYF.

The chain has TRBV9 and TRBJ1-1, with a possible D match to TRBD1 (6 bases). The CDR3 runs to 15 residues. V was shortened by 1 base and J by 6 bases, with 16 bases between the two germline ends. Germline CDR1 and CDR2: SGDLS and YYNGEE. The CDR3 coding sequence is TGTGCCAGCAGCGTACTACAGGGTGGGATGGCTGAAGCTTTCTTT. Encoded protein: CASSVLQGGMAEAFF.

In its sample, this clonotype was seen many times. The V gene is TRBV7-9, the J gene TRBJ2-1; D is unresolved. The CDR3 loop spans 14 amino acids. V lost 0 bases and J 4 bases, leaving 7 bases between the germline ends. Germline values: CDR1 SEHNR, CDR2 FQNEAQ (reference sequence). CDR3 coding DNA: TGTGCCAGCAGCTTAGCGGGCCGATACAATGAGCAGTTCTTC. Residues: CASSLAGRYNEQFF. Full variable domain (outside the CDR3, taken from reference TRBV7-9 and TRBJ2-1): DTGVSQNPRHKITKRGQNVTFRCDPISEHNRLYWYRQTLGQGPEFLTYFQNEAQLEKSRLLSDRFSAERPKGSFSTLEIQRTEQGDSAMYLCASSLAGRYNEQFFGPGTRLTVL.

The chain is built from TRBV10-3 and TRBJ2-2; a weak D match, TRBD1 (5 bases). There are 16 residues in the CDR3. The germline V and J ends were trimmed by 2 bases and 1 base, with 11 bases remaining between them. The germline V gene has CDR1 ENHRY and CDR2 SYGVKD. CDR3 DNA sequence: TGTGCCATCAGTGAGGTTTTGACAGAGAACACCGGGGAGCTGTTTTTT. Protein sequence: CAISEVLTENTGELFF.

This clonotype was detected only a few times. This chain uses TRBV29-1 with TRBJ2-1; TRBD2 matches at 7 bases. Germline-derived CDR1 and CDR2 are SQVTM and ANQGSEA. The CDR3 is 14 residues long. V trimming: 3 bases; J trimming: 2 bases; junction bases outside the gene matches: 4. The CDR3 reads CSVDYGRTYNEQFF. The CDR3 DNA is TGCAGCGTTGATTACGGGAGGACCTACAATGAGCAGTTCTTC.

By share of the sample, this clonotype is medium-sized. The chain combines TRBV7-2 with TRBJ2-7; TRBD1 agrees at 9 bases. V lost 4 bases to trimming and J lost 1 base; unmatched junction nucleotides: 5. Germline lookup yields CDR1 SGHTA and CDR2 FQGNSA. The CDR3 consists of 15 residues. In DNA form, the CDR3 reads TGTGCCAGCAGCTCCGACAGGGGGAATTCCTACGAGCAGTACTTC. Translated: CASSSDRGNSYEQYF.

This clonotype was counted many times. The chain has TRBV6-1 and TRBJ1-5, with no clear D. Trimming pared 7 bases from V and 3 bases from J, leaving 13 bases between. The germline gives CDR1 MNHNS, CDR2 SASEGT. The CDR3 runs to 14 residues. CDR3 loop: CASTKEGTNQPQHF. CDR3 coding DNA: TGTGCCAGCACTAAAGAGGGTACCAATCAGCCCCAGCATTTT.